This T cell receptor beta chain was sequenced during a study of blood T cell repertoires in COVID-19. Turning to the study itself: The United States, Italy and Spain supplied acute and convalescent COVID-19 samples. T cells, B-cell-depleted T cells, or PBMCs provided the cDNA or gDNA that served as material.

The CDR3 is 17 amino acids. CDR1 GTSNPN and CDR2 SVGIG come from the germline V gene (reference sequence). Trimming removed 4 bases from V and 2 bases from J, with 20 bases in between. Libraries were prepared by immunoSEQ multiplex PCR; TCRdb keeps only in-frame clonotypes and omits some of them. The sample lists tens of thousands of clones; roughly 88% were seen once. This TCR came from a woman in her fifties or sixties with acute or convalescent COVID-19. The rearrangement uses TRBV30 and TRBJ2-2, with TRBD2 as a possible D gene (6 bases). The sample comprised peripheral blood. CDR3 in DNA: TGTGCCTGGATTTCCTTCAGGACGGGGGTTAACACCGGGGAGCTGTTTTTT. Protein product: CAWISFRTGVNTGELFF.